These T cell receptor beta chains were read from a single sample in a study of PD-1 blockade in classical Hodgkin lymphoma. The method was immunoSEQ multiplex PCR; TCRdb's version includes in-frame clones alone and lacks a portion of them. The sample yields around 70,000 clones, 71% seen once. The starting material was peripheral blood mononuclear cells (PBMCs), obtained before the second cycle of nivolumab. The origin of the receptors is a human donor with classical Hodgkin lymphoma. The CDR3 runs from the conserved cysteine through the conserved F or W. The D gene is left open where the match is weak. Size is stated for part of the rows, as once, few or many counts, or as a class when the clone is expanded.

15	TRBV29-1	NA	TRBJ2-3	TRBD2	CSVEGTGGPGDTQYF	TGCAGCGTTGAAGGAACGGGGGGGCCCGGAGATACGCAGTATTTT
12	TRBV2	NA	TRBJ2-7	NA	CASKMVGYEQYF	TGTGCCAGCAAAATGGTGGGCTACGAGCAGTACTTC
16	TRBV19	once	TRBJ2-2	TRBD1	CASSIRDRVNTGELFF	TGTGCCAGTAGCATCAGAGACAGGGTGAACACCGGGGAGCTGTTTTTT
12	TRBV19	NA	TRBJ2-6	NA	CASSGRANVLTF	TGTGCCAGTAGTGGTAGGGCCAACGTCCTGACTTTC
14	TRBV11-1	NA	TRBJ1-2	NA	CASSLMGRGYGYTF	TGTGCCAGCAGCTTGATGGGCCGCGGGTATGGCTACACCTTC
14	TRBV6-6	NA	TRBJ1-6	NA	CASSYSDGNSPLHF	TGTGCCAGCAGTTACTCCGACGGGAATTCACCCCTCCACTTT
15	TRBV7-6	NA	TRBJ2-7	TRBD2	CASSVGGGAGYEQYF	TGTGCCAGCAGCGTAGGCGGGGGGGCAGGCTACGAGCAGTACTTC
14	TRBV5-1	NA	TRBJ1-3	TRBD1	CASSSGTGGNTIYF	TGCGCCAGCAGCTCCGGGACAGGGGGGAACACCATATATTTT
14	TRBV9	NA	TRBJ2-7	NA	CASSVDESSYEQYF	TGTGCCAGCAGCGTAGACGAGAGCTCCTACGAGCAGTACTTC
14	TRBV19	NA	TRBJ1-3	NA	CASKPTGTGNTIYF	TGTGCCAGTAAACCTACAGGGACGGGAAACACCATATATTTT
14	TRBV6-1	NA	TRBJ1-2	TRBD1	CASSSDRVALGYTF	TGTGCCAGCAGTTCGGACAGGGTGGCTCTCGGCTACACCTTC
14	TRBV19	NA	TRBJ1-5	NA	CASRLSDSNQPQHF	TGTGCCAGTCGCCTAAGTGACAGCAATCAGCCCCAGCATTTT
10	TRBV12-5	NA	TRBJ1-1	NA	CASGFPEAFF	TGTGCTAGTGGTTTTCCTGAAGCTTTCTTT
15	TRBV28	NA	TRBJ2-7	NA	CASSLSIADTYEQYF	TGTGCCAGCAGTTTGTCGATAGCGGATACCTACGAGCAGTACTTC
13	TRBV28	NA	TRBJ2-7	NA	CASIPAWYREQYF	TGTGCCAGCATTCCAGCGTGGTACAGGGAGCAGTACTTC
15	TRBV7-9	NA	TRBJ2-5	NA	CVSSRGPDRSETQYF	TGTGTCAGCAGCCGAGGCCCTGACAGGTCCGAGACCCAGTACTTC
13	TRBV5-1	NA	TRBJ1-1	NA	CASSLGGFTEAFF	TGCGCCAGCAGCTTGGGGGGTTTCACTGAAGCTTTCTTT
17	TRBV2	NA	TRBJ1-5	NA	CASSEWEGIRGNQPQHF	TGTGCCAGCAGTGAATGGGAGGGTATAAGGGGCAATCAGCCCCAGCATTTT
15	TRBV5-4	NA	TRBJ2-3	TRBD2	CASSSSGSSFDTQYF	TGTGCCAGCAGCTCGAGCGGGAGTAGTTTCGATACGCAGTATTTT
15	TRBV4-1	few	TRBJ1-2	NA	CASSQDRLGVIGYTF	TGCGCCAGCAGCCAAGATCGCCTAGGGGTAATTGGCTACACCTTC
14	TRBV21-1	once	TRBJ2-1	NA	CASSKRRGSNEQFF	TGTGCCAGCAGCAAACGTCGCGGGAGTAATGAGCAGTTCTTC
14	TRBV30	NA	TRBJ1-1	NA	CAWGLTGMNTEAFF	TGTGCCTGGGGCCTCACAGGGATGAACACTGAAGCTTTCTTT
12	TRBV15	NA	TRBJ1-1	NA	CATSRLRTEAFF	TGTGCCACCAGCAGACTGCGCACTGAAGCTTTCTTT
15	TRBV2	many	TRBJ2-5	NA	CASSDWDTLMGAQYF	TGTGCCAGCAGTGATTGGGACACGCTCATGGGGGCCCAGTACTTC
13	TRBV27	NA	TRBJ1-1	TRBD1	CASRQGIGTEAFF	TGTGCCAGCAGACAGGGGATCGGCACTGAAGCTTTCTTT
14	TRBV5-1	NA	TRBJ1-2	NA	CASSLDQGVNGYTF	TGCGCCAGCAGCTTGGACCAGGGTGTTAATGGCTACACCTTC
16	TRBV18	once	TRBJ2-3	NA	CASSPPLRVVADTQYF	TGTGCCAGCTCACCACCGCTACGGGTGGTTGCAGATACGCAGTATTTT
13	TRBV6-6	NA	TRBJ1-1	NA	CASSYLRQDEAFF	TGTGCCAGCAGTTACTTGCGACAGGACGAAGCTTTCTTT
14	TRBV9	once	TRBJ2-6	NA	CASSETSGANVLTF	TGTGCCAGCAGTGAGACCTCTGGGGCCAACGTCCTGACTTTC
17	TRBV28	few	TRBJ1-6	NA	CASLLRGGSNTPSPLHF	TGTGCCAGCCTACTTCGGGGGGGCTCGAATACTCCTTCACCCCTCCACTTT
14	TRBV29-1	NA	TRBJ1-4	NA	CSVQGWGSNEKLFF	TGCAGCGTTCAGGGATGGGGGAGTAATGAAAAACTGTTTTTT
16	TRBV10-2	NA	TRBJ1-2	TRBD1	CASSEWEGANNYGYTF	TGCGCCAGCAGTGAGTGGGAGGGGGCCAATAACTATGGCTACACCTTC
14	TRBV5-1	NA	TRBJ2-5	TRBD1	CASSLGQGAETQYF	TGCGCCAGCAGCTTGGGACAGGGGGCTGAGACCCAGTACTTC
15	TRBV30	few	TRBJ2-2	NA	CAWKSHSHLSGELFF	TGTGCCTGGAAATCCCATTCTCACTTATCCGGGGAGCTGTTTTTT
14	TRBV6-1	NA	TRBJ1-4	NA	CASSEYQGNEKLFF	TGTGCCAGCAGTGAATATCAGGGTAATGAAAAACTGTTTTTT
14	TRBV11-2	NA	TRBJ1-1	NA	CASSLGTPPTEAFF	TGTGCCAGCAGCTTGGGGACACCCCCCACTGAAGCTTTCTTT
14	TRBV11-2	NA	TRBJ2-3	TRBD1	CASSLVQGADTQYF	TGTGCCAGCAGCTTAGTCCAGGGGGCAGATACGCAGTATTTT
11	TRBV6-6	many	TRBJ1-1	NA	CASSLSTEAFF	TGTGCCAGCAGCCTCTCCACTGAAGCTTTCTTT
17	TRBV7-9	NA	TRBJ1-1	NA	CASSPTPGRRANTEAFF	TGTGCCAGCAGTCCTACTCCGGGACGGAGAGCGAACACTGAAGCTTTCTTT
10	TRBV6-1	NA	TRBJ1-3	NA	CASKEDTIYF	TGTGCCAGCAAAGAGGACACCATATATTTT
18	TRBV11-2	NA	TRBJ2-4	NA	CASSLEVLRRTAKNIQYF	TGTGCCAGCAGCTTAGAAGTTTTGCGAAGAACAGCCAAAAACATTCAGTACTTC
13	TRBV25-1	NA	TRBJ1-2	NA	CASSLTENYGYTF	TGTGCCAGCAGTTTAACGGAGAACTATGGCTACACCTTC
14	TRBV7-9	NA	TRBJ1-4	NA	CASTGGVTNEKLFF	TGTGCCTCGACGGGGGGCGTGACTAATGAAAAACTGTTTTTT
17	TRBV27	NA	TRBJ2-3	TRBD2	CASSHPSPSGSTDTQYF	TGTGCCAGCAGCCACCCCAGCCCTAGCGGTAGCACAGATACGCAGTATTTT
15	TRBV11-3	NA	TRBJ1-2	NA	CASSREGGASYGYTF	TGTGCCAGCAGCCGAGAAGGGGGGGCGAGCTATGGCTACACCTTC
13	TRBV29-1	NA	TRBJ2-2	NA	CSALLQNTGELFF	TGCAGCGCCCTTCTCCAAAACACCGGGGAGCTGTTTTTT
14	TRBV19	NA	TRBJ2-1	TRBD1	CASKVARGHNEQFF	TGTGCCAGTAAGGTAGCCAGGGGGCACAATGAGCAGTTCTTC
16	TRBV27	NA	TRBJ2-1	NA	CASSLGLVGGDNEQFF	TGTGCCAGCAGTTTAGGTCTAGTCGGTGGCGACAATGAGCAGTTCTTC
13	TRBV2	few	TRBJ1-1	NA	CASKGEGDTEAFF	TGTGCCAGCAAAGGGGAGGGTGACACTGAAGCTTTCTTT
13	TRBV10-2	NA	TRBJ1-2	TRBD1	CASSTQGAPGYTF	TGCGCCAGCAGTACACAGGGGGCGCCTGGCTACACCTTC
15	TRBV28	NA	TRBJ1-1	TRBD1	CASGKRMTGYTEAFF	TGTGCCAGCGGCAAACGGATGACAGGGTACACTGAAGCTTTCTTT
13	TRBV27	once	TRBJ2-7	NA	CASSPRGAYEQYF	TGTGCCAGCAGTCCTCGGGGGGCTTACGAGCAGTACTTC
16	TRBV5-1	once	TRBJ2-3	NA	CASSWGAHPGTDTQYF	TGCGCCAGCAGCTGGGGGGCCCACCCCGGGACAGATACGCAGTATTTT
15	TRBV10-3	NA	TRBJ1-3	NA	CAIRSGTASGNTIYF	TGTGCCATCAGGTCAGGGACGGCCTCTGGAAACACCATATATTTT
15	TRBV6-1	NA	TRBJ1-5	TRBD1	CASSEMRTGGQPQHF	TGTGCCAGCAGTGAAATGCGTACAGGGGGTCAGCCCCAGCATTTT